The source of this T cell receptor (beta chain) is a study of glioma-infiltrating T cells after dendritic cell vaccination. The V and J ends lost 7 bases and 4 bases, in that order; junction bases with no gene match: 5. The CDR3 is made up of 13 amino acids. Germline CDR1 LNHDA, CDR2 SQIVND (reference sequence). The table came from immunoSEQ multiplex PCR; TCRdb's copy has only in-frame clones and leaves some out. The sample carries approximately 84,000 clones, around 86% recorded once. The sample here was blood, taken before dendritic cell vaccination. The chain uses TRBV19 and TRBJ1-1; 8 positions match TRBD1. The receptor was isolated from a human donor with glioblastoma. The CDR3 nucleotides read TGTGCCAGTAACGGACAGGGCGCCACTGAAGCTTTCTTT. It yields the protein CASNGQGATEAFF.